These T cell receptor beta chains were read from a single sample in a study of cytomegalovirus exposure and HLA in healthy donors. The protocol was immunoSEQ multiplex PCR, while the TCRdb copy is restricted to in-frame clones and leaves out a portion. The repertoire holds tens of thousands of clones, with less than 80% as singletons. The specimen was PBMCs. The receptors come from a man aged 30 to 45 in good health and CMV-seronegative. CDR3s include the opening cysteine and the closing phenylalanine or tryptophan. Part of the rows lack a size; the others show once, few, many or a class for expanded clones.

clone size	V gene	J gene	CDR3 protein
.	TRBV5-1	TRBJ1-2	CASSLGTGTSGYTF
.	TRBV30	TRBJ1-1	CAWSASPVSEAFF
once	TRBV29-1	TRBJ1-5	CSVQTDSNQPQHF
.	TRBV2	TRBJ1-3	CASSEGEDRAGNTIYF
large	TRBV7-9	TRBJ1-1	CASIGQGRRYTEAFF
.	TRBV6-6	TRBJ2-7	CASSYEGATYEQYF
.	TRBV19	TRBJ1-1	CASSPNGFEAFF
.	TRBV2	TRBJ2-7	CASTVQGQSSYEQYF
few	TRBV6-5	TRBJ1-2	CASSAGQMYGYTF
few	TRBV5-6	TRBJ1-2	CASKPGQVGGYTF
.	TRBV27	TRBJ2-7	CASSTSNNEQYF
.	TRBV5-4	TRBJ2-7	CPSSFTAGGPYEQYF
.	TRBV6-5	TRBJ1-1	CASTPRGYMNTEAFF
few	TRBV27	TRBJ1-4	CASSLSETGGTNEKLFF
few	TRBV7-8	TRBJ2-5	CASSFAGGRETQYF
.	TRBV5-6	TRBJ2-7	CASTDSLDRGRCGQYF
.	TRBV28	TRBJ2-7	CASRGVILHEQYF
.	TRBV28	TRBJ2-5	CASSPLAGAQETQYF
.	TRBV4-3	TRBJ2-7	CASSPGPRDSYEQYF
.	TRBV5-1	TRBJ1-1	CASSMGMNTEAFF
.	TRBV28	TRBJ2-4	CASSRTVLAKNIQYF
few	TRBV5-1	TRBJ1-1	CASSPETGEAFF
.	TRBV7-2	TRBJ2-1	CASSPSTAVYNEQFF
.	TRBV27	TRBJ1-5	CASSFSGQGYQPQHF
.	TRBV7-2	TRBJ2-2	CASSPGTGVTGELFF
.	TRBV5-1	TRBJ2-7	CASSPGLGSYEQYF
.	TRBV11-3	TRBJ1-1	CASSFQGTNTEAFF
once	TRBV4-3	TRBJ2-5	CASSQVGGAMETQYF
.	TRBV5-1	TRBJ2-1	CASSYIAGVPSNEQFF
.	TRBV7-3	TRBJ2-3	CASSFVGPGGTDTQYF
.	TRBV19	TRBJ2-5	CASSITPGTGNWETQYF
.	TRBV30	TRBJ2-1	CAWIARGGDEQFF
.	TRBV19	TRBJ1-1	CASSYDRYTEAFF
.	TRBV5-1	TRBJ1-2	CASSLGREANYGYTF
few	TRBV9	TRBJ1-3	CASSVHPGGNTIYF
.	TRBV7-6	TRBJ1-5	CASSYNSNQPQHF
once	TRBV5-4	TRBJ2-7	CASSLGGASGAMEQYF
few	TRBV30	TRBJ1-4	CAWSTRGRGTNEKLFF
once	TRBV10-3	TRBJ2-3	CATLPRDTDTQYF
.	TRBV29-1	TRBJ1-2	CSVEDRLGYTF
.	TRBV4-3	TRBJ2-1	CASSRGHASAGGENEQFF
.	TRBV2	TRBJ2-7	CASSEIEGREFLYEQYF
.	TRBV5-1	TRBJ1-1	CASAAVGAGSEAFF
.	TRBV4-1	TRBJ2-5	CASSQYKYETQYF
.	TRBV6-5	TRBJ1-2	CASSYSGDTSYGYTF
.	TRBV6-6	TRBJ1-1	CASSSTGGGTEAFF
.	TRBV27	TRBJ1-1	CASSPIFGEGYEAFF
.	TRBV5-1	TRBJ2-7	CASSLNTGWGEQYF
few	TRBV5-8	TRBJ2-7	CASSLLGDTTTYEQYF
few	TRBV15	TRBJ1-5	CATSSRQGYQPQHF
.	TRBV15	TRBJ2-1	CATSLERDPRVEQFF